Below, 5 T cell receptor beta chains from the same sample are listed, as sequenced in a study of CD8 T cells in ankylosing spondylitis. Study observations and caveats: A TCR beta motif of 7 or 8 highly homologous variants appeared characteristic of ankylosing spondylitis blood.

TCRdb redid the calling of the 5' RACE reads with MiXCR, one entry per CDR3 protein. The sample yields around 220,000 distinct CDR3 sequences, approximately 20% seen once. No antigen has been identified for these receptors. Sequences were obtained from blood, either unsorted or a sorted T cell fraction (not recorded which). Receptor source: a male donor with ankylosing spondylitis.

The genes are TRBV5-4 and TRBJ2-2, with unresolved D. The CDR3 covers 16 residues. Germline CDR1 is SGHNT and CDR2 is YYREEE (reference sequence). V was shortened by 4 bases and J by 3 bases, with 16 bases between the two germline ends. In DNA, the CDR3 is TGTGCCAGCAGCAACCGACCGCTCCGTGACACCGGGGAGCTGTTTTTT. Translated, it gives CASSNRPLRDTGELFF.

The gene calls are TRBV5-1 and TRBJ2-7; D perhaps matches TRBD1 (6 bases). CDR3 length equals 15 residues. V lost 3 bases and J 0 bases, leaving 13 bases between the germline ends. Germline CDR1 and CDR2: SGHRS and YFSETQ. CDR3 sequence: CASSSGEDSSYEQYF. The DNA for the CDR3 is TGCGCCAGCAGCTCGGGTGAGGACAGCTCCTACGAGCAGTACTTC. The full variable domain, completed using reference TRBV5-1 and TRBJ2-7, is KAGVTQTPRYLIKTRGQQVTLSCSPISGHRSVSWYQQTPGQGLQFLFEYFSETQRNKGNFPGRFSGRQFSNSRSEMNVSTLELGDSALYLCASSSGEDSSYEQYFGPGTRLTVT.

The gene calls are TRBV9 and TRBJ2-1, with 9 bases matching TRBD2. Trimming at V came to 0 bases and at J to 5 bases, leaving 6 bases not matched to a gene. Germline V gives CDR1 SGDLS, CDR2 YYNGEE. CDR3 size: 16 residues. CDR3 residues: CASSVVGLAGNNEQFF. The CDR3 coding sequence is TGTGCCAGCAGCGTAGTTGGGCTAGCGGGGAACAATGAGCAGTTCTTC.

The chain carries TRBV5-1 and TRBJ2-5; perhaps D is TRBD1 or TRBD2 (5 bases each). The CDR3 runs 14 residues. CDR1 is SGHRS and CDR2 is YFSETQ in the germline V gene. V lost 3 bases and J lost 4, with 13 bases in between. CDR3 region: CASSSTGDGETQYF. CDR3 in DNA: TGCGCCAGCAGCTCGACCGGGGACGGAGAGACCCAGTACTTC.

This clonotype was counted a few times. The chain carries TRBV12-3 or TRBV12-4 and TRBJ2-1, with TRBD2 matching 14 bases. V lost 6 bases, J lost 2 bases, and 9 bases stayed unmatched. CDR3 length: 18 amino acids. CDR3 nucleotides: TGTGCCAGCAGCCCCGGACTAGCGGGAGGCATAACCTACAATGAGCAGTTCTTC. This codes for CASSPGLAGGITYNEQFF.